This TCR beta chain was sequenced for a study of blood T cell repertoires in COVID-19 (dated by TCRdb to about 2020). In the study overall: The collaborator samples originated in the United States, Italy and Spain and spanned the acute and convalescent phases of COVID-19. Where available, HLA class I and class II types were taken from metadata supplied by the sample provider and were not determined by assay-based typing. The prospective study material was composed of cDNA or gDNA derived from T cells, B-cell-depleted T cells, or PBMCs. Samples were obtained from the ongoing ImmuneRACE study (first 160 participants) and from about 1,300 subjects provided by 6 global collaborators. The repertoires were made available in a free public database intended to serve as a resource for research on the immune response to SARS-CoV-2. The sample metadata nearly always contained a de-identified subject ID, COVID-19 status, age in years and sex. Subjects who had been exposed to COVID-19, were actively infected with it, or had recovered from it provided the deeply sampled blood TCRbeta repertoires that made up the dataset.

Collaborating institutions collected whole blood in K2EDTA tubes following their own protocols. For TCRbeta analysis, collaborators shipped samples in one of three forms: frozen whole blood, isolated PBMCs, or DNA extracted from either of those sample types. TCRbeta CDR3 regions were amplified from genomic DNA using the immunoSEQ Assay, a bias-controlled multiplex PCR. As for the authors' bioinformatics: The number of nucleated cells in each sample was estimated by amplification of reference gene primers within the assay. To quantify the absolute abundance of each unique TCRbeta CDR3 rearrangement, sequence reads were collapsed and filtered. Productive Simpson clonality was computed per sample as the square root of Simpson's diversity index over productive rearrangements. The table comes from immuneACCESS by way of TCRdb, which keeps in-frame sequences with V and J called. Part of the clones is missing from these tables; in studies checked, under half for an unresolved V gene and the rest for unknown reasons. D and trimming come from the DNA, and the V and J calls and clone size come from that table. Within this sample are under 200,000 clones, with about four fifths of them counted one time only. The top ten constitute 6.5% to 7% of the sample.

Study-level results and caveats: How much clinical and demographic metadata was included differed by source and by participant, and the metadata was provided uncurated.

Sequences GTSNPN (CDR1) and SVGIG (CDR2) are obtained from the germline V gene (reference sequence). The CDR3 has 12 amino acids, counting the end cysteine and phenylalanine. Only the CDR3 portion is preserved as DNA: 36 bases, with reading frame beginning at the first base. Compared with germline, V lacks 7 bases and J lacks 6 bases; bases without a gene match: 7. As for this clone: Which antigen it targets is not known. Qualities for individual bases were not recorded, and no much larger clone is one base off.

Rearrangement joined TRBV30 to TRBJ1-1; TRBD1 fits 8 bases in the junction. Sequencing input: peripheral blood. The TCR originated in a man between 65 and 80 years old with active or convalescent COVID-19. The CDR3 reads as follows: CAFGQGFAEAFF. The sequenced DNA: TGTGCCTTCGGACAGGGATTCGCTGAAGCTTTCTTT.